This T cell receptor (beta chain) is from a study of OX40 agonist ivuxolimab in advanced cancers. Looking at the study overall: Enrolled patients in dose escalation had cancers that were hepatocellular carcinoma, melanoma, renal cell or head and neck cancer.

This clone qualifies as medium-sized. What it recognizes is unknown. Individuals having autoimmune disease history or systemic immunosuppression were not enrolled. Regarding the study as a whole: Clones of CD4+ and CD8+ blood T cells grew by week 6 at doses of 0.1 to 3.0 mg/kg. With doses of 0.1-3.0 mg/kg, partial responders showed among the lowest clonal expansion.

This CDR3 contains 13 residues. CDR1 is LNHDA, CDR2 SQIVND, per germline (reference sequence). Trimming removed 6 bases at V and 2 bases at J, with 8 bases between. This table comes from immunoSEQ multiplex PCR, and its TCRdb copy is limited to in-frame clones, with some not included. In the table there are about 13,000 clones, more than 70% of which are singletons. This receptor was identified in an adult with an advanced solid tumor such as melanoma, head and neck, liver or kidney cancer. This rearrangement joins TRBV19 to TRBJ2-1, with a tentative D call TRBD1 (6 bases). Sequenced here: CD4+ or CD8+ T cells sorted from blood, sampled in a trial of the OX40 agonist ivuxolimab. The CDR3 sequence is CASSGDTYNEQFF. The CDR3 region has the DNA TGTGCCAGTAGCGGGGACACCTACAATGAGCAGTTCTTC.